This entry concerns a single T cell receptor (beta chain). These data come from a study of blood T cell repertoires in COVID-19. Study summary: The origin of the acute and convalescent COVID-19 samples was the United States, Italy and Spain.

Profiled with immunoSEQ multiplex PCR; TCRdb holds only in-frame clones, not every one. The sample carries about 38,000 clones, around four fifths recorded once. The source of this sequence is a man in his fifties with active COVID-19. The specimen was peripheral blood.

CDR3 protein: CASSLSTVPGNTIYF. The CDR3 coding sequence is TGTGCCAGCAGTTTATCAACAGTCCCTGGAAACACCATATATTTT. This chain uses TRBV28 with TRBJ1-3; D is uncertain. This CDR3 is built from 15 residues. V was shortened by 1 base and J by 2 bases, with 9 bases between the two germline ends. CDR1 is MDHEN, CDR2 SYDVKM, per germline.